This T cell receptor beta chain was identified in a study of T-cell reconstitution after alpha-beta-depleted transplantation in children. Construction of the TCRbeta library involved unique molecular identifiers. TCRdb passed the PCR reads through MiXCR, listing each CDR3 protein once. Of some 240,000 distinct CDR3 sequences listed, roughly a tenth are singletons. The CDR3 totals 13 residues. Germline V gene lookup returns CDR1 SGHTA and CDR2 FQGNSA. Germline trimming cut 5 bases from V and 8 bases from J; bases unmatched to any gene: 7. In this sample, this clonotype turned up many times. The specimen was PBMCs from the stem cell graft donor, collected from the stem cell graft. This receptor was taken from a human donor who donated a stem cell graft to a child with SCID. The rearrangement links TRBV7-2 to TRBJ1-2, with TRBD1 matching over 8 bases. The CDR3 protein is CASSRTGLGGYTF. The CDR3, as DNA: TGTGCCAGCAGCAGGACAGGGCTGGGAGGCTACACCTTC.